This entry lists 26 T cell receptor beta chains sequenced from one sample in a study of PD-1 blockade in classical Hodgkin lymphoma. With no exception, relapse followed autologous stem cell transplantation in all patients, and brentuximab vedotin exposure varied. Sequenced by immunoSEQ multiplex PCR; TCRdb stores in-frame clones only, minus some. The table lists about 150,000 clones, 78% of them singletons, with roughly 9.2% in the top ten. Sequenced here: peripheral blood mononuclear cells (PBMCs), sampled before the second cycle of nivolumab. These receptor sequences come from a human donor with classical Hodgkin lymphoma.

The rearrangement links TRBV6-1 to TRBJ1-1, with 7 bases lining up with TRBD1. From germline, CDR1 is MNHNS and CDR2 SASEGT. The CDR3 totals 16 residues. V was clipped by 3 bases and J by 5 bases; unmatched bases: 12. CDR3 nucleotide sequence: TGTGCCAGCAGTGAGCGGCCGGTAGGGGGCCGGACTGAAGCTTTCTTT. Translation gives CASSERPVGGRTEAFF.

Regarding this clone: Its ends do not fully match the called genes, so a read error is possible. The chain uses TRBV30 and TRBJ2-5; 8 bases agree with TRBD2. Per germline, CDR1 GTSNPN and CDR2 SVGIG (reference sequence). The CDR3 sequence is 13 residues long. CDR3 residues: CAVQLAGKETQYF. For the CDR3, the DNA is TGCGCCGTTCAATTAGCGGGAAAGGAGACCCAGTACTTC.

V and J are TRBV19 and TRBJ2-7, with D tentatively TRBD1 (6 bases). The CDR3 spans 15 residues. V was pared by 3 bases and J by 2 bases, with 14 bases between. Germline V lookup: CDR1 LNHDA, CDR2 SQIVND (reference sequence). The CDR3 DNA reads TGTGCCAGTAGTATCCAGACAGGTCGACCCTACGAGCAGTACTTC. Translation: CASSIQTGRPYEQYF.

The chain links TRBV2 to TRBJ2-5; D uncertain. The CDR3 loop spans 11 amino acids. The V end lost 6 bases, the J end lost 0 bases, and 2 bases lay between the germline ends. Germline-derived CDR1 and CDR2 are SNHLY and FYNNEI. In DNA, the CDR3 is TGTGCCAGCAGGGACCAAGAGACCCAGTACTTC. Its protein is CASRDQETQYF.

This clone was detected once. The CDR3 nucleotides are TGTGCCAGCACAAGAGGTAGCGGGAGGAAAGAGACCCAGTACTTC. Protein product: CASTRGSGRKETQYF. This chain uses TRBV6-6 with TRBJ2-5; TRBD2 agrees at 10 bases. The trim removed 7 bases at V and 3 bases at J, leaving 8 bases unmatched. Germline CDR1 reads MNHNY; CDR2 reads SVGAGI (reference sequence). The CDR3 length is 15 residues.

In regard to this clone: Other DNA sequences within the sample encode an identical CDR3. The genes are TRBV5-1 and TRBJ2-3; 10 bases agree with TRBD2. Germline CDR1 reads SGHRS; CDR2 reads YFSETQ. V lost 5 bases and J lost 3; bases outside the gene matches: 6. The CDR3 contains 15 residues. CDR3 in DNA: TGCGCCAGCAGTCGGAGGACTAGCGGAACAGATACGCAGTATTTT. Translating gives CASSRRTSGTDTQYF.

In DNA form, the CDR3 reads TGCGCCAGCAGCGCCAGGGGGTCCTACAATGAGCAGTTCTTC. Its translation: CASSARGSYNEQFF. The chain is built from TRBV5-1 and TRBJ2-1, with 7 bases aligning to TRBD1. The CDR3 runs 14 residues. From germline, CDR1 is SGHRS and CDR2 YFSETQ. Trimming removed 4 bases from V and 1 base from J; junction bases left unmatched: 2.

This clone was recorded once. The genes are TRBV6-1 and TRBJ1-2; no definite D call. The length of the CDR3 is 12 residues. Trimming removed 5 bases from V and 7 bases from J, with 11 bases in between. Germline V lookup: CDR1 MNHNS, CDR2 SASEGT. The DNA of the CDR3 is TGTGCCAGCAGTCCCAGGACCAGTGGCTACACCTTC. It encodes CASSPRTSGYTF.

The chain carries TRBV7-2 and TRBJ1-5; D is undetermined. V gave up 3 bases and J gave up 3 bases, with 6 bases separating them. The CDR3 totals 13 residues. Looked up from germline, CDR1 is SGHTA and CDR2 is FQGNSA. The CDR3 DNA is TGTGCCAGCAGCTTTTCCCCCAATCAGCCCCAGCATTTT. This gives the protein CASSFSPNQPQHF.

This clone was found many times. The rearrangement links TRBV5-1 to TRBJ2-5; the match to TRBD2 covers 8 bases. This CDR3 has 15 amino acids. The germline CDR1 and CDR2 sequences are SGHRS and YFSETQ. V dropped 1 base and J dropped 4; count of bases not matched to a gene: 6. The CDR3 spells CASSLIGGGPETQYF. The CDR3 DNA reads TGCGCCAGCAGCTTGATTGGCGGGGGGCCAGAGACCCAGTACTTC.

The chain links TRBV6-6 to TRBJ2-7; maybe TRBD1 (6 bases). There are 15 residues in the CDR3. CDR1 MNHNY and CDR2 SVGAGI come from the germline V gene (reference sequence). The V end lost 2 bases, the J end lost 2 bases, and 13 bases lay between the germline ends. CDR3 region: CASSYGPDSTYEQYF. CDR3 nucleotides: TGTGCCAGCAGTTACGGACCGGACAGTACCTACGAGCAGTACTTC.

This chain uses TRBV5-1 with TRBJ2-1; no clear D gene. Deletions cut 5 bases from V and 0 bases from J, with 9 bases between. Per germline, CDR1 SGHRS and CDR2 YFSETQ. CDR3 size: 14 residues. The CDR3 loop is CASRTASSYNEQFF. The CDR3 region has the DNA TGCGCCAGCAGGACCGCAAGCTCCTACAATGAGCAGTTCTTC.

This chain joins TRBV27 and TRBJ1-4; D ambiguous. This CDR3 contains 13 residues. The germline V gene has CDR1 MNHEY and CDR2 SMNVEV (reference sequence). Trimming shortened V by 1 base and J by 2 bases, and 2 bases separated the two germline ends. In nucleotides, the CDR3 is TGTGCCAGCAGTTTATTGACTAATGAAAAACTGTTTTTT. Protein sequence: CASSLLTNEKLFF.

J is TRBJ2-7 and V is TRBV29-1; TRBD1 matches 7 bases. The CDR3 spans 13 residues. V lost 6 bases to trimming and J lost 3 bases; unmatched junction nucleotides: 8. Germline V CDR1 and CDR2: SQVTM, ANQGSEA. The CDR3 is CSVAETGSYEQYF. CDR3 coding DNA: TGCAGCGTGGCAGAGACAGGGAGCTACGAGCAGTACTTC.

V and J are TRBV9 and TRBJ2-3, with D unresolved. The CDR3 has 12 amino acids. Germline assignment: CDR1 SGDLS and CDR2 YYNGEE. V shed 3 bases and J shed 6 bases, with 8 bases lying between them. The chain's CDR3 is CASSGSVDTQYF. As DNA, the CDR3 is TGTGCCAGCAGCGGATCAGTGGATACGCAGTATTTT.

The J gene is TRBJ2-1, the V gene TRBV27; D possibly uses TRBD1 or TRBD2 (5 bases each). Between the trimmed V and J ends, which lost 5 bases and 0 bases, there was a span of 8 bases. The CDR3 is made up of 14 amino acids. CDR1 is MNHEY and CDR2 is SMNVEV in the germline V gene (reference sequence). CDR3 coding DNA: TGTGCCAGCAGTCCGAGGGGCTCCTACAATGAGCAGTTCTTC. It translates to CASSPRGSYNEQFF.

The table lists this clone with a count of one. This chain uses TRBV6-1 with TRBJ2-3; D is perhaps TRBD1 (5 bases). CDR1 MNHNS and CDR2 SASEGT come from the germline V gene. Trimming pared 2 bases from V and 3 bases from J, leaving 9 bases between. The CDR3 runs 14 residues. The CDR3 DNA sequence: TGTGCCAGCAGTGAAAGGGGAATAACAGATACGCAGTATTTT. Translated: CASSERGITDTQYF.

The chain is built from TRBV2 and TRBJ1-5, with D unresolved. Trimming shortened V by 2 bases and J by 7 bases, and 21 bases separated the two germline ends. The CDR3 runs to 17 residues. From germline, CDR1 is SNHLY and CDR2 FYNNEI. The CDR3 nucleotides are TGTGCCAGCAGTGAACCTTTCCGTCGCGATCCGAGACAGCCCCAGCATTTT. This translates into CASSEPFRRDPRQPQHF. The variable domain in full, completed from reference TRBV2 and TRBJ1-5, reads EPEVTQTPSHQVTQMGQEVILRCVPISNHLYFYWYRQILGQKVEFLVSFYNNEISEKSEIFDDQFSVERPDGSNFTLKIRSTKLEDSAMYFCASSEPFRRDPRQPQHFGDGTRLSIL.

The V call is TRBV7-2, the J call TRBJ1-3; D remains ambiguous. This CDR3 region has 15 residues. Germline CDR1 reads SGHTA; CDR2 reads FQGNSA. V gave up 5 bases and J gave up 8 bases, with 19 bases separating them. The CDR3 nucleotides read TGTGCCAGCAGCCGCGGGCCCCAGCTCTTAGACACCATATATTTT. This encodes CASSRGPQLLDTIYF.

V is TRBV11-3 and J is TRBJ2-3; TRBD2 agrees at 8 bases. V shed 4 bases, J shed 4 bases, and the junction held 7 bases outside the gene matches. CDR1 is SGHNT, CDR2 YENEEA, per germline. CDR3 length: 15 residues. CDR3 sequence reads: CASSSGGLGADTQYF. The DNA for the CDR3 is TGTGCCAGCAGCTCGGGGGGACTAGGTGCAGATACGCAGTATTTT.

The chain couples TRBV5-4 to TRBJ2-7, with D maybe TRBD1 (6 bases). Germline assignment: CDR1 SGHNT and CDR2 YYREEE (reference sequence). The length of the CDR3 is 11 residues. The germline V and J ends were trimmed by 4 bases and 7 bases, with 9 bases remaining between them. The CDR3 sequence: CASSLGTEQYF. DNA of the CDR3: TGTGCCAGCAGCCTTGGGACAGAGCAGTACTTC.

The chain carries TRBV28 and TRBJ2-3; D gene uncertain. Trimming cost V 11 bases and J 0 bases, with 12 bases left between them. Germline V gene lookup returns CDR1 MDHEN and CDR2 SYDVKM. This CDR3 region has 13 residues. The CDR3 here is CAALRTSTDTQYF. The CDR3 DNA follows: TGTGCCGCTCTTAGAACTAGCACAGATACGCAGTATTTT.

The V gene is TRBV19, the J gene TRBJ2-5; D is unresolved. The CDR3 contains 14 residues. V lost 7 bases and J lost 4, with 16 bases in between. CDR1 and CDR2 (germline): LNHDA, SQIVND (reference sequence). The CDR3 sequence is CASTPTGFIETQYF. DNA of the CDR3: TGTGCCAGTACTCCGACCGGGTTTATAGAGACCCAGTACTTC. The whole variable domain, remainder taken from reference TRBV19 and TRBJ2-5, is DGGITQSPKYLFRKEGQNVTLSCEQNLNHDAMYWYRQDPGQGLRLIYYSQIVNDFQKGDIAEGYSVSREKKESFPLTVTSAQKNPTAFYLCASTPTGFIETQYFGPGTRLLVL.

The chain recombines TRBV6-6 with TRBJ1-2, with 8 positions matching TRBD1. Germline V gene data show CDR1 as MNHNY and CDR2 as SVGAGI (reference sequence). With 11 bases clipped from V and 0 bases from J, the junction kept 5 bases outside the gene matches. This CDR3 has 13 amino acids. CDR3 DNA: TGTGCCTCGCACAGGGGGACTAACTATGGCTACACCTTC. Translating it yields CASHRGTNYGYTF.

The J gene is TRBJ2-3, the V gene TRBV7-8, with 7 nucleotides matching TRBD2. This CDR3 is built from 14 residues. The germline V gene encodes CDR1 SGHVS and CDR2 FQNEAQ. V gave up 4 bases and J gave up 7 bases; unmatched junction bases: 8. Written as DNA, the CDR3 is TGTGCCAGCAGCTCCCGACTAGCCGCCCATACGCAGTATTTT. This encodes CASSSRLAAHTQYF.

The CDR3 DNA is TGTGCCAGCAGCTTACCCGGAACCCCTTATGGCTACACCTTC. It translates to CASSLPGTPYGYTF. V gene TRBV7-9 combines with J gene TRBJ1-2; no definite D call. Germline assignment: CDR1 SEHNR and CDR2 FQNEAQ (reference sequence). V was pared by 2 bases and J by 5 bases, with 12 bases between. This CDR3 comprises 14 residues.